Listed below are T cell receptor beta chains from one sample, sequenced in a study of blood T cells in healthy people across ages. TCRdb reanalysed the 5' RACE reads using MiXCR and keeps one entry per CDR3 protein. The repertoire includes hundreds of thousands of distinct CDR3 sequences, about 30% of them detected once, and roughly 17% sits in the top ten. Sequencing used blood. These receptors all come from a woman older than 75 in good health. CDR3s include the opening cysteine and the closing phenylalanine or tryptophan. The order of the fields is J gene, V gene, D gene, clone size, CDR3 protein, CDR3 DNA. A D gene is named only where the DNA matches it firmly. Expanded clones are given a class, and other clones once, few, many or no size at all.

>TRBJ2-1|TRBV5-5|NA|many
CATAALLFNEQFF
TGTGCCACCGCGGCCCTCCTGTTCAATGAGCAGTTCTTC
>TRBJ2-3|TRBV7-2|NA|many
CASSSNPATQYF
TGTGCCAGCAGCTCAAACCCAGCTACGCAGTATTTT
>TRBJ1-1|TRBV18|NA|NA
CASLPLVNNLHEAFF
TGTGCCAGCTTACCACTTGTGAACAACCTCCATGAAGCTTTCTTT
>TRBJ2-1|TRBV6-1|TRBD2|many
CASDRGGKSYNEQFF
TGTGCCAGCGACCGCGGGGGGAAGTCCTACAATGAGCAGTTCTTC
>TRBJ1-1|TRBV29-1|TRBD1|few
CSVWDRMTEAFF
TGCAGCGTGTGGGACAGAATGACTGAAGCTTTCTTT
>TRBJ1-4|TRBV27|NA|NA
CASSQQGFAIGEKLFF
TGTGCCAGCAGCCAACAGGGATTCGCGATTGGCGAAAAACTGTTTTTT
>TRBJ1-2|TRBV27|TRBD1|many
CASRLTGGSGYTF
TGTGCCAGCAGACTGACAGGGGGCAGTGGCTACACCTTC
>TRBJ1-5|TRBV12-3/TRBV12-4|NA|few
CASSLRSPPQHF
TGTGCCAGCAGTTTACGATCCCCGCCCCAGCATTTT
>TRBJ2-1|TRBV9|NA|many
CASSVEGSPGSYNEQFF
TGTGCCAGCAGCGTAGAAGGATCCCCTGGGTCCTACAATGAGCAGTTCTTC
>TRBJ2-3|TRBV24-1|NA|many
CATSDLPDTQYF
TGTGCCACCAGTGATTTGCCAGATACGCAGTATTTT
>TRBJ2-5|TRBV7-2|TRBD2|NA
CASSRLAGDVETQYF
TGTGCCAGCAGCCGACTAGCGGGGGACGTGGAGACCCAGTACTTC
>TRBJ1-1|TRBV4-3|NA|few
CASSQDLRPQIRAFF
TGCGCCAGCAGCCAAGATTTACGCCCCCAGATACGGGCTTTCTTT
>TRBJ2-1|TRBV5-1|TRBD1|NA
CASSLARDRETTGEQFF
TGCGCCAGCAGCTTGGCACGTGACAGGGAGACTACTGGCGAGCAGTTCTTC
>TRBJ2-5|TRBV7-2|NA|many
CASSFGRQGLQETQYF
TGTGCCAGCAGCTTTGGTCGTCAGGGGCTACAAGAGACCCAGTACTTC
>TRBJ2-5|TRBV12-3/TRBV12-4|TRBD1|many
CASSIRQGQETQYF
TGTGCCAGCAGTATAAGACAGGGACAAGAGACCCAGTACTTC
>TRBJ1-1|TRBV29-1|NA|few
CSVSPVTEAFF
TGCAGCGTTAGCCCTGTCACTGAAGCTTTCTTT
>TRBJ2-7|TRBV6-5|NA|many
CASSFAPTGGEQYF
TGTGCCAGCAGTTTCGCCCCGACAGGCGGGGAGCAGTACTTC
>TRBJ1-5|TRBV6-2/TRBV6-3|TRBD1|NA
CASSQGQGGSGNQPQHF
TGTGCCAGCAGTCAGGGACAGGGGGGCTCTGGCAATCAGCCCCAGCATTTT
>TRBJ1-2|TRBV6-1|NA|NA
CASRPDRVSDYLNYGYTF
TGTGCCAGCAGGCCCGACCGCGTCTCGGACTACCTTAACTATGGCTACACCTTC
>TRBJ2-7|TRBV28|NA|NA
CASNRGAYEQYF
TGTGCCAGCAATCGTGGGGCCTACGAGCAGTACTTC
>TRBJ2-3|TRBV20-1|TRBD2|many
CSASSSGGTPSTDTQYF
TGCAGTGCTAGTTCTAGCGGGGGGACCCCCAGCACAGATACGCAGTATTTT
>TRBJ2-5|TRBV7-2|TRBD2|many
CASSPRPRAGGTRETQYF
TGTGCCAGCAGCCCCCGACCTAGAGCGGGGGGTACTCGAGAGACCCAGTACTTC
>TRBJ1-5|TRBV3-1|NA|NA
CASSQDKGNQPQHF
TGTGCCAGCAGCCAAGATAAGGGGAATCAGCCCCAGCATTTT
>TRBJ2-3|TRBV7-6|NA|few
CASSLGGGYTDTQYF
TGTGCCAGCAGCTTAGGGGGCGGGTACACAGATACGCAGTATTTT
>TRBJ1-4|TRBV5-1|NA|many
CASSLTVATNEKLFF
TGCGCCAGCAGCTTGACAGTTGCAACTAATGAAAAACTGTTTTTT
>TRBJ2-7|TRBV4-1|TRBD1|once
CASSHPSGQGRVNEQYF
TGCGCCAGCAGCCACCCCTCGGGACAGGGTAGGGTCAATGAGCAGTACTTC
>TRBJ1-4|TRBV18|TRBD1|many
CASSEGAANEKLFF
TGTGCCAGCTCCGAGGGGGCAGCTAATGAAAAACTGTTTTTT
>TRBJ2-3|TRBV7-2|NA|many
CASSLVVGRGPSTDTQYF
TGTGCCAGCAGCTTAGTAGTCGGGCGGGGCCCCAGCACAGATACGCAGTATTTT
>TRBJ2-1|TRBV7-8|NA|NA
CASSPRPEGTQFF
TGTGCCAGCAGCCCCCGTCCAGAGGGGACCCAGTTCTTC
>TRBJ1-1|TRBV7-2|NA|many
CASNRRETLGEAFF
TGTGCCAGCAACCGTCGGGAAACACTTGGGGAAGCTTTCTTT
>TRBJ2-1|TRBV7-9|TRBD1|NA
CAGRTGTGAYNEQFF
TGTGCCGGCAGGACCGGGACAGGGGCCTACAATGAGCAGTTCTTC
>TRBJ1-1|TRBV24-1|TRBD1|few
CATSPGGGTEAFF
TGTGCCACCAGTCCAGGGGGTGGCACTGAAGCTTTCTTT
>TRBJ2-5|TRBV30|NA|many
CAWSWDKETQYF
TGTGCCTGGAGTTGGGATAAAGAGACCCAGTACTTC
>TRBJ2-1|TRBV7-2|NA|NA
CASSFETLTYNEQFF
TGTGCCAGCAGCTTCGAGACTCTAACCTACAATGAGCAGTTCTTC
>TRBJ1-4|TRBV20-1|TRBD1|NA
CSADRGGEKLFF
TGCAGTGCAGACAGGGGTGGTGAAAAACTGTTTTTT
>TRBJ1-5|TRBV28|NA|NA
CATTNSDNQPQHF
TGTGCCACAACAAACAGTGACAATCAGCCCCAGCATTTT
>TRBJ2-4|TRBV10-1|NA|NA
CASSTETGKNIQYF
TGCGCCAGCAGTACCGAGACGGGTAAAAACATTCAGTACTTC
>TRBJ2-1|TRBV9|TRBD1|few
CASSVVGQGSSYEQFF
TGTGCCAGCAGCGTAGTGGGACAGGGGTCGTCTTATGAGCAGTTCTTC
>TRBJ2-3|TRBV12-3/TRBV12-4|NA|many
CASSSRDTQYF
TGTGCCAGCAGTTCCAGGGATACGCAGTATTTT
>TRBJ2-7|TRBV18|TRBD1|NA
CASSSGTGEYYEQYF
TGTGCCAGCTCATCCGGGACAGGGGAATACTACGAGCAGTACTTC
>TRBJ1-2|TRBV5-1|NA|NA
CASSSDSSYSYTF
TGCGCCAGCAGCTCGGACAGCAGCTATAGCTACACCTTC
>TRBJ1-2|TRBV10-3|TRBD1|many
CAISGDRGIDGYTF
TGTGCCATCAGTGGGGACAGGGGTATTGATGGCTACACCTTC
>TRBJ1-2|TRBV6-2/TRBV6-3|TRBD1|NA
CASSYSARTGSGYTF
TGTGCCAGCAGTTACTCCGCCCGGACAGGGTCGGGCTACACCTTC